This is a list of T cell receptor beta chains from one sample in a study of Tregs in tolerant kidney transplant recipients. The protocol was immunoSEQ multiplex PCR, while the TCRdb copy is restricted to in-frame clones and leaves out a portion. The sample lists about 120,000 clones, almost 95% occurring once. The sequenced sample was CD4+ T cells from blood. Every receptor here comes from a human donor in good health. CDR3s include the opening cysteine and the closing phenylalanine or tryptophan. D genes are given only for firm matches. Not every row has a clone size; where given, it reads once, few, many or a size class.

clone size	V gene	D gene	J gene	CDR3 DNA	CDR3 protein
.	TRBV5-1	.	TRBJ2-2	TGCGCCAGCAGCTTAGACCCGACCGGGGAGCTGTTTTTT	CASSLDPTGELFF
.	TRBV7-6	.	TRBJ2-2	TGTGCCAGCAGCCAGGTAGAATTCGTCGGGGAGCTGTTTTTT	CASSQVEFVGELFF
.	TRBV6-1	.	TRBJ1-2	TGTGCCAGCAGTGCGACAGAACGCTATGGCTACACCTTC	CASSATERYGYTF
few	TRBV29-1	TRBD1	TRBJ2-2	TGCAGCGTAGAAAGCGACAGGGTTTCCGGGGAGCTGTTTTTT	CSVESDRVSGELFF
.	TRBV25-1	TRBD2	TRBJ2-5	TGTGCCAGCAGTAACGGGGCGGGAGGGCCGCTAGAGACCCAGTACTTC	CASSNGAGGPLETQYF
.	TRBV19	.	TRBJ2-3	TGTGCCAGTAGTCCAGACTACCCTCGCACTCAGCAGTATTTT	CASSPDYPRTQQYF
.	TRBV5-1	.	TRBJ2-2	TGCGCCAGCAGCTTGTGGGGGGCGAACACCGGGGAGCTGTTTTTT	CASSLWGANTGELFF
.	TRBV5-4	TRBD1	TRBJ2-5	TGTGCCAGCAGCTTGATAGGGGGCGGGGAGACCCAGTACTTC	CASSLIGGGETQYF
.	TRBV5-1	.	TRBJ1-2	TGCGCCAGCAGCACCGGAGGGGGGACTCAAGGCTATGGCTACACCTTC	CASSTGGGTQGYGYTF
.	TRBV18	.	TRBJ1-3	TGTGCCAGCTCACCACCCAATTCCGGGACTGCCAACTCTGGAAACACCATATATTTT	CASSPPNSGTANSGNTIYF
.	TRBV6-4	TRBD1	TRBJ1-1	TGTGCCAGCAGTGACTTCTCTCCGGACAGGGGGATTTTGACTGAAGCTTTCTTT	CASSDFSPDRGILTEAFF
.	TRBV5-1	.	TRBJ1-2	TGCGCCAGCAGCTTGGCGGTTCGCTATGGCTACACCTTC	CASSLAVRYGYTF
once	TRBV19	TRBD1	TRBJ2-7	TGTGCCAGTAGTGCCGGGACAGGAGGGACCTACGAGCAGTACTTC	CASSAGTGGTYEQYF
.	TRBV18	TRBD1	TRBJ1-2	TGTGCCAGCTCACCGGACAGGGGGCGCCATCATGGCTACACCTTC	CASSPDRGRHHGYTF
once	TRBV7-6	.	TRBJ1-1	TGTGCCAGCAGCTTAGCCCAGAACACTGAAGCTTTCTTT	CASSLAQNTEAFF
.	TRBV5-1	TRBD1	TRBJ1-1	TGCGCCAGCAGCTTATGGACAGGGGCGGGGATGAACACTGAAGCTTTCTTT	CASSLWTGAGMNTEAFF
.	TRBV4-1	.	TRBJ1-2	TGCGCCAGCAGCCAAGCACAGCTAAACTATGGCTACACCTTC	CASSQAQLNYGYTF
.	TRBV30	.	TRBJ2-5	TGTGCCTGGAGCATCTCTCCTCCGACCACGTACCAAGAGACCCAGTACTTC	CAWSISPPTTYQETQYF
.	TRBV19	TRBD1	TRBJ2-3	TGTGCCAGGACACACAGGGGGCACACAGATACGCAGTATTTT	CARTHRGHTDTQYF
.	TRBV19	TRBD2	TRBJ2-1	TGTGCCAGTAGTATATTCGGGGGGAACGCCTACAATGAGCAGTTCTTC	CASSIFGGNAYNEQFF
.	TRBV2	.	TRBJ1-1	TGTGCCAGCTCACGTTTACAGGGAGACACTGAAGCTTTCTTT	CASSRLQGDTEAFF
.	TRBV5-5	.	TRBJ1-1	TGTGCCAGCAGCTTTATCGGTTCGGGTTTCGGCACTGAAGCTTTCTTT	CASSFIGSGFGTEAFF
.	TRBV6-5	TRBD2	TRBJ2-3	TGTGCCAGCAGCCGACCTAGCGGTAGCACAGATACGCAGTATTTT	CASSRPSGSTDTQYF
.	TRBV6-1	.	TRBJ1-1	TGTGCCAGCAGTGAACAGGGGCAGGTCACTGAAGCTTTCTTT	CASSEQGQVTEAFF
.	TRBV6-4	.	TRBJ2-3	TGTGCCAGCAGTGAGGTCCACACAGATACGCAGTATTTT	CASSEVHTDTQYF
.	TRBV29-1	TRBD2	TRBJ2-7	TGCAGCGTTTACAGCGGGAGCTCCTACGAGCAGTACTTC	CSVYSGSSYEQYF
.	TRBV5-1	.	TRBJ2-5	TGCGCCAGCAGCTTGGCGGGGGGCAGGGAGACCCAGTACTTC	CASSLAGGRETQYF
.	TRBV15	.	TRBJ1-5	TGTGCCACCAGCAGGCGAGGTCAGCCCCAGCATTTT	CATSRRGQPQHF
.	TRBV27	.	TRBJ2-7	TGTGCCAGCAGTCCCAGAGACGGCCCCTACGAGCAGTACTTC	CASSPRDGPYEQYF
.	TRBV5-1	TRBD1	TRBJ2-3	TGCGCCAGCAGCTTGGACAGGGGGGTAGATACGCAGTATTTT	CASSLDRGVDTQYF
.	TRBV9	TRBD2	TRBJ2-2	TGTGCCAGCAGCCCCGGGACTAGCGGAGGGAACCGGGAGCTGTTTTTT	CASSPGTSGGNRELFF
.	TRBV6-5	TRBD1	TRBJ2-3	TGTGCCAGCAGTTACTCGGGAAGGGGGCGGGATACGCAGTATTTT	CASSYSGRGRDTQYF
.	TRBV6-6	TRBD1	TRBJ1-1	TGTGCCAGCAGTTACCCGGGACAGGGTGGCACTGAAGCTTTCTTT	CASSYPGQGGTEAFF
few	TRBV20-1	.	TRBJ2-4	TGCAGTACAGGGACTGGAAACATTCAGTACTTC	CSTGTGNIQYF
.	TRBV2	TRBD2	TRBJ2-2	TGTGCCAGCAACCCCGGGGTGGCGGGGGGGCCGTCCGGGGAGCTGTTTTTT	CASNPGVAGGPSGELFF
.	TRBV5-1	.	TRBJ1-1	TGCGCCAGCAGCCCGATGCCGGACAGGAACACTGAAGCTTTCTTT	CASSPMPDRNTEAFF
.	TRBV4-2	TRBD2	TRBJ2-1	TGTGCCAGCAGCCAGGGTAGCGGGCCGGATCAGCAGTTCTTC	CASSQGSGPDQQFF
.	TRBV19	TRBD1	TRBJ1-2	TGTGCCAGTAGTACCCGGACAGGGTATGGCTATGGCTACACCTTC	CASSTRTGYGYGYTF
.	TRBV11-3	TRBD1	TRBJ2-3	TGTGCCAGCAGCCCCCAACAGGGGACAGATACGCAGTATTTT	CASSPQQGTDTQYF
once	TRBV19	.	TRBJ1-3	TGTGCCAGTAGCCCCTTCCGGGACACAAGGGGGAAAAACACCATATATTTT	CASSPFRDTRGKNTIYF
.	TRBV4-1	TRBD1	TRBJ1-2	TGCGCCAGCAGCCGAAGGACAGGGGATGACTATGGCTACACCTTC	CASSRRTGDDYGYTF
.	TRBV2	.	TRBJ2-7	TGTGCCAGCAGCCCCGGGACTGGGGCCTACGAGCAGTACTTC	CASSPGTGAYEQYF
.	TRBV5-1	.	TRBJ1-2	TGCGCCAGCAGGACTTCGGACGGACTGGGGTATGGCTACACCTTC	CASRTSDGLGYGYTF
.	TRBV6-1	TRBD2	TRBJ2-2	TGTGCCAGTCTAGCGGGAGTGAACACCGGGGAGCTGTTTTTT	CASLAGVNTGELFF
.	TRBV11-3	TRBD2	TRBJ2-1	TGTGCCAGCAGCAAAGGGACTAGCGGGGCCAACTTCAATGAGCAGTTCTTC	CASSKGTSGANFNEQFF
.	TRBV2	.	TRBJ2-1	TGTGCCAGCAGCCAGATCCGGGACCGGCTCTACAATGAGCAGTTCTTC	CASSQIRDRLYNEQFF
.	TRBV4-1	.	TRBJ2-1	TGCGCCAGCAGCTCCCCGGGAAGGCGTCTATTGTTCTTC	CASSSPGRRLLFF
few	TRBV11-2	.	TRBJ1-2	TGTGCCAGCAGCTTGGGGAACTATGGCTACACCTTC	CASSLGNYGYTF
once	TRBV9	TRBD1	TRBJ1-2	TGTGCCAGCAGCGCCGAGACAGGGTATGGCTACACCTTC	CASSAETGYGYTF
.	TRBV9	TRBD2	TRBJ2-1	TGTGCCAGCAGCGCCAGACACGGACTAGCGGCCAGGAATGAGCAGTTCTTC	CASSARHGLAARNEQFF
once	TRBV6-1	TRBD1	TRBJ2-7	TGTGCCAGCAGCCTCCAGGGGGTTGGTGAGCAGTACTTC	CASSLQGVGEQYF
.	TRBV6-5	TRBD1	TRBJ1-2	TGTGCCAGCAGTTACACAGGGGCGGGTGGCTACACCTTC	CASSYTGAGGYTF